This TCR beta chain was documented in a study of cytomegalovirus exposure and HLA in healthy donors. Study-wide points: CMV antigen specificity was confirmed in vitro for three CMV-associated chains. Common viral pathogens seemed, in a later analysis, to connect with several of the most significant clusters.

As to this clone: No antigen is known for it.

Donors in the study were healthy people who gave bone marrow. V lost 7 bases to trimming and J lost 6 bases, with 24 bases between them. Looked up from germline, CDR1 is SEHNR and CDR2 is FQNEAQ (reference sequence). This CDR3 contains 17 residues. PCR was performed using 60 Vbeta and 13 Jbeta primers. Clones were read by immunoSEQ multiplex PCR, and TCRdb kept only the in-frame ones, dropping some. Of approximately 100,000 clones listed, 71% are singletons. The sequenced sample was PBMCs. The chain joins TRBV7-9 to TRBJ1-4; the D is unclear. The clonotype comes from a female donor in good health and CMV-seronegative. The CDR3 DNA reads as TGTGCCAGCAACCTACTGACACACCCTTCCAGCCATGAAAAACTGTTTTTT. This encodes CASNLLTHPSSHEKLFF. Together with reference TRBV7-9 and TRBJ1-4, the CDR3 gives the full variable domain: DTGVSQNPRHKITKRGQNVTFRCDPISEHNRLYWYRQTLGQGPEFLTYFQNEAQLEKSRLLSDRFSAERPKGSFSTLEIQRTEQGDSAMYLCASNLLTHPSSHEKLFFGSGTQLSVL.